Listed below are T cell receptor beta chains from one sample, sequenced in a study of T cell responses to AZD1222 COVID-19 vaccine. The protocol was immunoSEQ multiplex PCR, while the TCRdb copy is restricted to in-frame clones and leaves out a portion. This sample has 95,000 to 150,000 clones; around 85% occur once, and the top ten carry about 6.2%. The material sequenced was peripheral blood, taken on day 0 of AZD1222 vaccination. Source of these receptors: an adult in good health. Each CDR3 is given with its conserved first and last residue. D genes are given only for firm matches. Size is omitted from some rows. Given values are once, few, many or a class for expanded clones.

size	J	D	length	V	CDR3	DNA
.	TRBJ1-2	TRBD1	17	TRBV4-1	CASSQARLETGGIGYTF	TGCGCCAGCAGCCAAGCTAGATTGGAGACAGGGGGAATTGGCTACACCTTC
.	TRBJ1-5	.	13	TRBV5-5	CASSLDREKPQHF	TGTGCCAGCAGCTTGGACAGGGAAAAGCCCCAGCATTTT
.	TRBJ1-1	.	15	TRBV29-1	CSVVRDPGVNTEAFF	TGCAGCGTTGTCCGGGACCCGGGAGTGAACACTGAAGCTTTCTTT
.	TRBJ2-1	TRBD2	15	TRBV5-6	CASSPSGGPDNEQFF	TGTGCCAGCAGCCCTTCGGGGGGGCCCGACAATGAGCAGTTCTTC
.	TRBJ2-7	.	12	TRBV7-2	CASSPHNGEQYF	TGTGCCAGCAGCCCTCACAACGGCGAGCAGTACTTC
.	TRBJ1-2	.	15	TRBV19	CASSNRRGNLYGYTF	TGTGCCAGTAGTAATAGGAGGGGGAACCTCTATGGCTACACCTTC
.	TRBJ1-2	.	13	TRBV28	CASSLRGLYGYTF	TGTGCCAGCAGCCTAAGGGGCCTCTATGGCTACACCTTC
.	TRBJ1-6	.	14	TRBV6-1	CASSEPWPNSPLHF	TGTGCCAGCAGTGAACCTTGGCCGAATTCACCCCTCCACTTT
.	TRBJ2-7	TRBD2	15	TRBV11-2	CASSMTSGGSYEQYF	TGTGCCAGCAGCATGACTAGCGGGGGGTCCTACGAGCAGTACTTC
.	TRBJ2-7	TRBD2	15	TRBV4-3	CASSQLAGGSYEQYF	TGCGCCAGCAGCCAACTAGCGGGGGGTTCGTACGAGCAGTACTTC
.	TRBJ1-5	.	15	TRBV6-5	CASRSVDSLNQPQHF	TGTGCCAGCAGGTCCGTCGACAGCCTCAATCAGCCCCAGCATTTT
.	TRBJ2-7	TRBD1	14	TRBV19	CASSPGQGLDEQYF	TGTGCCAGTTCCCCGGGACAGGGGCTGGACGAGCAGTACTTC
.	TRBJ1-5	.	13	TRBV6-1	CASSEPPYQPQHF	TGTGCCAGCAGTGAGCCTCCTTATCAGCCCCAGCATTTT
once	TRBJ2-7	.	14	TRBV15	CATSRVKGSGEQYF	TGTGCCACCAGCAGAGTGAAAGGATCAGGTGAGCAGTACTTC
.	TRBJ1-2	.	12	TRBV9	CASSENRPGYTF	TGTGCCAGCAGCGAAAACAGGCCTGGCTACACCTTC
.	TRBJ1-2	TRBD1	15	TRBV11-2	CASSPGQGASYGYTF	TGTGCCAGCAGCCCAGGACAGGGGGCAAGCTATGGCTACACCTTC
.	TRBJ1-3	.	14	TRBV25-1	CASGDISSGNTIYF	TGTGCCAGCGGCGACATCTCCTCTGGAAACACCATATATTTT
few	TRBJ2-7	TRBD2	15	TRBV28	CASSITSGGAYEQYF	TGTGCCAGCAGTATAACTAGCGGGGGGGCCTACGAGCAGTACTTC
.	TRBJ2-3	TRBD2	16	TRBV5-6	CASSLKMGGFTDTQYF	TGTGCCAGCAGCTTAAAAATGGGGGGGTTCACAGATACGCAGTATTTT
.	TRBJ1-3	.	17	TRBV28	CASSLVLGGNSGNTIYF	TGTGCCAGCAGTTTGGTACTGGGGGGGAACTCTGGAAACACCATATATTTT
.	TRBJ1-2	TRBD1	15	TRBV28	CASSSQTGRIYGYTF	TGTGCCAGCAGTTCCCAGACAGGGAGGATTTATGGCTACACCTTC
.	TRBJ1-1	.	13	TRBV2	CASRIDRETEAFF	TGTGCCAGCAGGATTGACCGGGAAACTGAAGCTTTCTTT
.	TRBJ2-7	.	12	TRBV2	CASSEGPNEQYF	TGTGCCAGCAGTGAGGGACCCAACGAGCAGTACTTC
.	TRBJ2-1	TRBD1	14	TRBV19	CASSIGTGVDEQFF	TGTGCCAGTAGTATAGGGACAGGGGTCGATGAGCAGTTCTTC
.	TRBJ2-1	TRBD2	16	TRBV28	CASSLYASGGAQEQFF	TGTGCCAGCAGTTTATACGCTAGCGGGGGGGCACAGGAGCAGTTCTTC
.	TRBJ1-1	.	13	TRBV29-1	CSVARQADTEAFF	TGCAGCGTTGCTAGACAGGCGGACACTGAAGCTTTCTTT
once	TRBJ2-1	.	15	TRBV2	CAPSGGAGSYNEQFF	TGTGCACCATCGGGCGGGGCAGGCTCCTACAATGAGCAGTTCTTC
.	TRBJ1-1	.	11	TRBV12-3/TRBV12-4	CASSFQGEAFF	TGTGCCAGCAGTTTCCAGGGTGAAGCTTTCTTT
.	TRBJ1-2	TRBD1	14	TRBV5-1	CASSWGQGFYGYTF	TGCGCCAGCAGCTGGGGACAGGGATTCTATGGCTACACCTTC
.	TRBJ2-2	.	16	TRBV7-2	CASSLSQAANTGELFF	TGTGCCAGCAGCTTATCACAGGCCGCGAACACCGGGGAGCTGTTTTTT
.	TRBJ1-1	.	14	TRBV28	CASSLGLGITEAFF	TGTGCCAGCAGTTTAGGCCTAGGGATCACTGAAGCTTTCTTT
.	TRBJ1-6	.	15	TRBV19	CASSIVPGDNSPLHF	TGTGCCAGTAGTATAGTCCCAGGAGATAATTCACCCCTCCACTTT
.	TRBJ2-7	.	14	TRBV3-1/TRBV3-2	CASSQGEGNYEQYF	TGTGCCAGCAGCCAAGGAGAGGGGAATTACGAGCAGTACTTC
few	TRBJ2-7	.	14	TRBV25-1	CASSAPGLPYEQYF	TGTGCCAGCAGTGCCCCGGGACTCCCTTACGAGCAGTACTTC
.	TRBJ1-1	TRBD1	17	TRBV29-1	CSVEDLGRSGGNTEAFF	TGCAGCGTTGAAGATCTAGGCAGGTCAGGGGGGAACACTGAAGCTTTCTTT
.	TRBJ2-1	TRBD2	13	TRBV5-4	CASRETGGDEQFF	TGTGCCAGCAGGGAGACCGGGGGGGATGAGCAGTTCTTC
.	TRBJ1-2	.	13	TRBV2	CASSDDSPYGYTF	TGTGCCAGCAGTGATGACAGCCCCTATGGCTACACCTTC
.	TRBJ2-3	.	14	TRBV14	CASSPGSTADTQYF	TGTGCCAGCAGCCCTGGCAGTACCGCAGATACGCAGTATTTT
once	TRBJ2-7	.	16	TRBV19	CASRRPTLGVPYEQYF	TGTGCCAGTAGGCGCCCAACACTAGGAGTCCCCTACGAGCAGTACTTC
.	TRBJ1-1	TRBD1	17	TRBV10-3	CAISESRTGPMNTEAFF	TGTGCCATCAGTGAGTCTAGGACAGGTCCTATGAACACTGAAGCTTTCTTT
.	TRBJ2-7	TRBD1	12	TRBV2	CASRGDSYEQYF	TGTGCCAGCAGAGGGGACAGCTACGAGCAGTACTTC
.	TRBJ1-6	.	14	TRBV6-5	CASRPGPDNSPLHF	TGTGCCAGCAGACCTGGGCCGGATAATTCACCCCTCCACTTT
.	TRBJ1-2	TRBD1	14	TRBV10-3	CAIRSAQGEEGYTF	TGTGCCATCAGGTCGGCGCAGGGGGAAGAGGGCTACACCTTC
few	TRBJ2-2	.	16	TRBV4-3	CASSQAISRGTGELFF	TGCGCCAGCAGCCAGGCAATCAGCCGGGGCACCGGGGAGCTGTTTTTT
.	TRBJ2-1	TRBD2	16	TRBV19	CASSTRLAGGANEQFF	TGTGCCAGTAGTACCCGACTAGCGGGGGGCGCGAATGAGCAGTTCTTC
.	TRBJ2-7	.	13	TRBV6-2/TRBV6-3	CASSYSDRYEQYF	TGTGCCAGCAGTTACTCGGATCGGTACGAGCAGTACTTC
.	TRBJ1-2	TRBD1	15	TRBV7-8	CASSETGVNSYGYTF	TGTGCCAGCAGCGAGACAGGGGTTAATAGTTATGGCTACACCTTC
.	TRBJ1-3	TRBD1	16	TRBV10-3	CAITETGTGTGNTIYF	TGTGCCATCACCGAGACCGGGACAGGGACAGGGAACACCATATATTTT
.	TRBJ2-4	.	15	TRBV6-5	CASSYSVREKNIQYF	TGTGCCAGCAGTTACTCGGTACGCGAAAAAAACATTCAGTACTTC
.	TRBJ2-3	TRBD2	14	TRBV28	CASGIAGAPDTQYF	TGTGCCAGCGGCATAGCGGGGGCCCCAGATACGCAGTATTTT
.	TRBJ2-7	.	12	TRBV10-3	CAISDLTYEQYF	TGTGCCATCAGTGACTTAACCTACGAGCAGTACTTC
.	TRBJ2-7	.	14	TRBV10-3	CAIRGSGNGYEQYF	TGTGCCATCAGGGGGTCGGGGAATGGGTACGAGCAGTACTTC
.	TRBJ1-6	TRBD1	16	TRBV6-5	CASSYSTHRGNSPLHF	TGTGCCAGCAGTTACTCGACGCACAGGGGGAATTCACCCCTCCACTTT
.	TRBJ1-1	.	15	TRBV19	CASSDGWGSNTEAFF	TGTGCCAGTAGTGATGGTTGGGGATCCAACACTGAAGCTTTCTTT
once	TRBJ1-4	TRBD1	18	TRBV18	CVSSRNLIQGLTNEKLFF	TGTGTCAGCTCACGGAACTTGATACAGGGGTTAACTAATGAAAAACTGTTTTTT
.	TRBJ2-1	TRBD2	15	TRBV29-1	CSGAEAGGLLSEQFF	TGCAGCGGGGCGGAGGCGGGGGGGCTTCTCAGTGAGCAGTTCTTC
.	TRBJ1-1	.	13	TRBV29-1	CSVEIGYGTEAFF	TGCAGCGTTGAAATAGGGTATGGGACTGAAGCTTTCTTT
.	TRBJ1-1	.	15	TRBV5-1	CASSLAGLRFTEAFF	TGCGCCAGCAGTCTGGCGGGGTTGCGATTCACTGAAGCTTTCTTT